Listed below are T cell receptor beta chains from one sample, sequenced in a study of neoadjuvant nivolumab and ipilimumab in lung cancer. This table comes from immunoSEQ multiplex PCR, and its TCRdb copy is limited to in-frame clones, with some not included. The sample lists around 30,000 clones, 80% occurring once. Sequenced here: peripheral blood, sampled before neoadjuvant nivolumab, alone or with ipilimumab. All receptors come from an adult with non-small cell lung cancer. The CDR3 runs from the conserved cysteine through the conserved F or W. The D gene is left open where the match is weak. Only part of the rows carry a size: once, few, many, or a class if the clone is expanded.

j_call,clone_size,v_call,d_call,cdr3_aa,cdr3_nt
TRBJ1-1,NA,TRBV2,NA,CASTGHMNTEAFF,TGTGCCAGCACTGGACATATGAACACTGAAGCTTTCTTT
TRBJ1-1,NA,TRBV27,NA,CASSFLQGNTEAFF,TGTGCCAGCAGTTTTTTGCAGGGGAACACTGAAGCTTTCTTT
TRBJ2-3,NA,TRBV25-1,NA,CASSEYQGGGDTQYF,TGTGCCAGCAGTGAATACCAGGGAGGCGGGGATACGCAGTATTTT
TRBJ1-1,NA,TRBV7-2,NA,CASSLDMGGHTEAFF,TGTGCCAGCAGCTTAGACATGGGGGGACACACTGAAGCTTTCTTT
TRBJ1-2,NA,TRBV7-8,TRBD1,CASSPGRDRTNSGYTF,TGTGCCAGCAGCCCAGGGCGGGACAGGACTAACTCTGGCTACACCTTC
TRBJ2-1,once,TRBV2,NA,CASSDLGAEQFF,TGTGCCAGCAGTGATTTGGGGGCTGAGCAGTTCTTC
TRBJ2-7,NA,TRBV7-2,TRBD1,CASSFSHTGGYEQYF,TGTGCCAGCAGTTTTTCGCACACAGGGGGCTACGAGCAGTACTTC
TRBJ1-2,few,TRBV4-1,NA,CASSQDDRGYGYTF,TGCGCCAGCAGCCAAGATGACAGAGGGTATGGCTACACCTTC
TRBJ2-5,NA,TRBV27,NA,CASSLNLGQIAETQYF,TGTGCCAGCAGTTTAAACCTTGGGCAGATCGCAGAGACCCAGTACTTC
TRBJ2-5,NA,TRBV5-6,TRBD2,CASSLEGAGVGETQYF,TGTGCCAGCAGCTTGGAAGGCGCGGGGGTGGGAGAGACCCAGTACTTC
TRBJ2-7,NA,TRBV4-1,TRBD1,CASSLFEGTGGTYEQYF,TGCGCCAGCAGCCTTTTCGAAGGGACAGGGGGCACCTACGAGCAGTACTTC
TRBJ2-5,NA,TRBV5-5,TRBD1,CASSLTGVETQYF,TGTGCCAGCAGCCTGACAGGGGTCGAGACCCAGTACTTC
TRBJ1-5,NA,TRBV6-6,NA,CASSYSWADNQPQHF,TGTGCCAGCAGTTACTCGTGGGCGGACAATCAGCCCCAGCATTTT
TRBJ2-5,few,TRBV5-6,NA,CASSLGYQETQYF,TGTGCCAGCAGCTTAGGGTATCAAGAGACCCAGTACTTC
TRBJ2-7,NA,TRBV13,TRBD1,CASSLNRGEQYF,TGTGCCAGCAGCCTAAACAGGGGCGAGCAGTACTTC
TRBJ1-5,once,TRBV10-2,TRBD1,CASSPDRGWHQPQHF,TGCGCCAGCAGCCCCGACAGGGGGTGGCATCAGCCCCAGCATTTT
TRBJ1-2,NA,TRBV10-2,NA,CASSPDSIYGYTF,TGCGCCAGCAGCCCCGACAGTATCTATGGCTACACCTTC
TRBJ2-2,NA,TRBV9,TRBD1,CASSAGQGEGTGELFF,TGTGCCAGCAGCGCTGGACAGGGGGAAGGCACCGGGGAGCTGTTTTTT
TRBJ1-1,NA,TRBV6-1,TRBD1,CASSEGGTGVTEAFF,TGTGCCAGCAGTGAAGGAGGGACAGGGGTCACTGAAGCTTTCTTT
TRBJ2-1,NA,TRBV7-9,NA,CASSLRTQVYSYNEQFF,TGTGCCAGCAGCTTAAGGACGCAAGTTTACTCCTACAATGAGCAGTTCTTC
TRBJ1-2,NA,TRBV5-4,NA,CASSLDREYGYTF,TGTGCCAGCAGCTTGGACAGGGAGTATGGCTACACCTTC
TRBJ2-7,NA,TRBV5-1,TRBD1,CASSLATGEGEQYF,TGCGCCAGCAGCTTGGCTACAGGGGAAGGCGAGCAGTACTTC
TRBJ1-1,NA,TRBV7-8,TRBD1,CASSSPSTGVNTEAFF,TGTGCCAGCAGCTCACCCTCGACAGGGGTGAACACTGAAGCTTTCTTT
TRBJ2-7,NA,TRBV7-2,NA,CASSPGTPQYEQYF,TGTGCCAGCAGCCCCGGGACCCCGCAGTACGAGCAGTACTTC
TRBJ2-2,NA,TRBV5-1,NA,CASKLGSQLNTGELFF,TGCGCCAGCAAATTGGGTTCACAGCTCAACACCGGGGAGCTGTTTTTT
TRBJ1-1,NA,TRBV5-1,NA,CASSLSGRLSNTEAFF,TGCGCCAGCAGCTTGTCGGGGCGATTATCGAACACTGAAGCTTTCTTT
TRBJ1-1,once,TRBV19,TRBD1,CASSQGVPHYTEAFF,TGTGCCAGTAGTCAGGGGGTCCCACACTACACTGAAGCTTTCTTT
TRBJ2-3,NA,TRBV27,TRBD1,CASSPRRQGTTDTQYF,TGTGCCAGCAGTCCCCGAAGACAGGGGACCACAGATACGCAGTATTTT
TRBJ1-1,NA,TRBV7-2,NA,CASSSLSTEAFF,TGTGCCAGCAGCTCCTTGAGCACTGAAGCTTTCTTT
TRBJ2-1,NA,TRBV7-2,NA,CASSIVGGGYNEQFF,TGTGCCAGCAGTATTGTAGGTGGGGGTTACAATGAGCAGTTCTTC
TRBJ2-3,once,TRBV10-3,NA,CAIRFQGETDTQYF,TGTGCCATCAGGTTTCAGGGAGAAACAGATACGCAGTATTTT
TRBJ1-2,few,TRBV18,NA,CASSEQGTNYGYTF,TGTGCCAGCTCAGAACAAGGGACTAACTATGGCTACACCTTC
TRBJ1-6,NA,TRBV6-1,NA,CASKPREDSPLHF,TGTGCCAGCAAACCGAGGGAGGATTCACCCCTCCACTTT
TRBJ2-3,NA,TRBV18,NA,CASSPLSITSTDTQYF,TGTGCCAGCTCACCACTGTCAATCACAAGCACAGATACGCAGTATTTT
TRBJ2-7,NA,TRBV28,NA,CASSFNGEISYEQYF,TGTGCCAGCAGTTTTAACGGGGAGATCTCCTACGAGCAGTACTTC
TRBJ2-7,NA,TRBV18,TRBD2,CASSPRGLGLSVEQYF,TGTGCCAGCTCACCAAGGGGACTAGGGCTGTCTGTTGAGCAGTACTTC
TRBJ2-7,once,TRBV5-1,NA,CASSLDYGQYEQYF,TGCGCCAGCAGCTTGGATTATGGACAGTACGAGCAGTACTTC
TRBJ1-5,few,TRBV27,NA,CASGLREQPQHF,TGTGCCAGCGGACTACGGGAACAGCCCCAGCATTTT
TRBJ2-7,few,TRBV7-9,TRBD1,CASSLDRHRQYF,TGTGCCAGCAGCTTGGACAGGCACCGGCAGTACTTC
TRBJ1-2,NA,TRBV9,TRBD1,CASGDRDSSSYYGYTF,TGTGCCAGCGGAGACCGGGACAGCTCCTCTTACTATGGCTACACCTTC
TRBJ2-2,NA,TRBV9,NA,CASSVDTGTEGYTGELFF,TGTGCCAGCAGCGTAGACACAGGGACGGAAGGTTACACCGGGGAGCTGTTTTTT
TRBJ1-1,NA,TRBV29-1,TRBD1,CSVRRGQNTEAFF,TGCAGCGTTCGGAGGGGGCAGAACACTGAAGCTTTCTTT
TRBJ1-1,few,TRBV4-3,TRBD1,CASSLGTVGTEAFF,TGCGCCAGCAGCCTTGGGACAGTGGGGACTGAAGCTTTCTTT
TRBJ2-7,NA,TRBV7-9,NA,CASSLEGRRPLYEQYF,TGTGCCAGCAGCTTAGAGGGGAGACGGCCCCTATACGAGCAGTACTTC
TRBJ2-1,NA,TRBV5-4,NA,CASSPAQGDGNEQFF,TGTGCCAGCAGCCCGGCACAAGGGGATGGGAATGAGCAGTTCTTC
TRBJ2-5,once,TRBV15,TRBD1,CATSRAPGTGGRETQYF,TGTGCCACCAGCAGAGCCCCCGGGACAGGGGGGAGGGAGACCCAGTACTTC
TRBJ2-1,few,TRBV5-4,TRBD1,CASSPGTGGYNEQFF,TGTGCCAGCAGCCCTGGGACAGGGGGCTACAATGAGCAGTTCTTC
TRBJ1-1,once,TRBV5-1,NA,CASSFGDDTEAFF,TGCGCCAGCAGCTTTGGGGATGACACTGAAGCTTTCTTT
TRBJ1-2,few,TRBV18,NA,CASSPGHDYGYTF,TGTGCCAGCTCACCGGGGCACGACTATGGCTACACCTTC
TRBJ2-5,NA,TRBV27,NA,CASSRTSGRRSEETQYF,TGTGCCAGCAGTAGGACGTCGGGTCGGCGGTCGGAGGAGACCCAGTACTTC
TRBJ2-3,NA,TRBV7-8,NA,CASSPLAGSTDTQYF,TGTGCCAGCAGCCCCCTGGCGGGCAGCACAGATACGCAGTATTTT
TRBJ2-7,NA,TRBV5-6,TRBD1,CASSAQGTGGYEQYF,TGTGCCAGCAGCGCCCAGGGGACAGGGGGCTACGAGCAGTACTTC
TRBJ1-1,few,TRBV19,NA,CASSMEGQAEAFF,TGTGCCAGTAGTATGGAGGGCCAAGCTGAAGCTTTCTTT
TRBJ2-7,NA,TRBV9,NA,CASSLGAGPPYEQYF,TGTGCCAGCAGCCTGGGGGCAGGCCCCCCCTACGAGCAGTACTTC
TRBJ1-1,NA,TRBV4-3,TRBD1,CASSHTGTAGRMNTEAFF,TGCGCCAGCAGCCACACCGGGACAGCCGGTCGGATGAACACTGAAGCTTTCTTT
TRBJ1-3,NA,TRBV9,NA,CASSLRPLNTLTGNTIYF,TGTGCCAGCAGCCTGAGGCCCTTGAACACCCTTACTGGAAACACCATATATTTT
TRBJ2-3,NA,TRBV4-1,NA,CASSQAAGEADTQYF,TGCGCCAGCAGCCAAGCGGCAGGGGAGGCAGATACGCAGTATTTT